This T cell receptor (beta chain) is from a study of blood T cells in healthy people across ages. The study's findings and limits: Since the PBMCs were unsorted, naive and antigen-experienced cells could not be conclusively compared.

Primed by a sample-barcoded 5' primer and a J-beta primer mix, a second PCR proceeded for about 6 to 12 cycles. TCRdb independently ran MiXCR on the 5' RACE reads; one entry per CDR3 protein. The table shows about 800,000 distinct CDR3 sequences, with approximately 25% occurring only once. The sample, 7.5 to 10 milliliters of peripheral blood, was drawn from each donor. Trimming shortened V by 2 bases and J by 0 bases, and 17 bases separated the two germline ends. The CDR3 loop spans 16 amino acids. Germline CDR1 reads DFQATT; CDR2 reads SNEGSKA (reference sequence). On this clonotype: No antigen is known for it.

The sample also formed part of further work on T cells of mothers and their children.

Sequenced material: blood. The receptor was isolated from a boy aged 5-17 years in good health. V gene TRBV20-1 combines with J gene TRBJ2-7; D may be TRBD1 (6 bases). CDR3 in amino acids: CSARKPGATSSYEQYF. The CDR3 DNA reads TGCAGTGCTAGAAAACCAGGGGCCACGAGCTCCTACGAGCAGTACTTC.